These 5 T cell receptor beta chains share one sample of origin, sequenced in a study of T cells in women clearing cervical HPV infection. Clones were sequenced by immunoSEQ multiplex PCR, and TCRdb holds only the in-frame ones, with some missing. This repertoire includes 20,000 to 25,000 clones. Material: blood buffy coat. The receptors were sampled from a woman between 18 and 70 years old with a cervical HPV16 infection that either progressed to CIN3+ or cleared (not recorded which).

Worth noting for this clone: The read terminates 3 residues before the CDR3 end, so the remaining end is supplied by the germline J gene. The gene calls are TRBV5-5 and TRBJ2-1; 8 bases are a match to TRBD2. Germline V gene lookup returns CDR1 SGHKS and CDR2 YYEKEE (reference sequence). CDR3 length: 15 amino acids. V lost 0 bases, J lost 9 bases, and 8 bases stayed unmatched. The CDR3 here is CASSLGSGSVGEQFF. The sequenced CDR3 bases are TGTGCCAGCAGCTTGGGGAGCGGGAGTGTTGGTGAG.

Concerning this clone: Read coverage stops 3 residues before the CDR3 terminus; the germline J gene supplies the remainder. The chain joins TRBV19 to TRBJ2-7; D unclear. Trimming took off 3 bases at V and 3 bases at J, with 9 bases between the two ends. The CDR3 spans 13 residues. Looked up from germline, CDR1 is LNHDA and CDR2 is SQIVND (reference sequence). CDR3 DNA, as far as it was read: TGTGCCAGTAGTATTCAGAACAACTACGAG. Translating gives CASSIQNNYE. The whole CDR3 protein reads CASSIQNNYEQYF.

Note on this clone: From the germline J gene comes the end of the CDR3, since the read stops 3 residues before it. V gene TRBV20-1 combines with J gene TRBJ1-4; TRBD1 might be the D (5 bases). The CDR3 extends over 14 amino acids. Germline-derived CDR1 and CDR2 are DFQATT and SNEGSKA (reference sequence). V was trimmed by 2 bases and J by 6 bases, leaving 13 bases between them. CDR3 bases read: TGCAGTGCTAGACAGGGCCTAGGGGATGAAAAA. Amino acids: CSARQGLGDEK. The whole CDR3 reads CSARQGLGDEKLFF.

This CDR3 reads CSAPTGRTDTQYF. The DNA read from the CDR3 is TGCAGTGCACCTACCGGTCGCACAGATACG. The genes are TRBV20-1 and TRBJ2-3; no reliable D call. The sequence runs out 3 residues before the end of the CDR3; the remainder is reconstructed from the germline J gene. CDR3 length equals 13 residues. CDR1 is DFQATT and CDR2 is SNEGSKA in the germline V gene (reference sequence). V lost 6 bases, J lost 1 base, and 11 bases lay in between.

Regarding this clone: The sequence runs out 3 residues before the end of the CDR3; the remainder is reconstructed from the germline J gene. The chain recombines TRBV20-1 with TRBJ2-2; 8 nucleotides align to TRBD2. Per the germline V gene, CDR1 is DFQATT and CDR2 is SNEGSKA (reference sequence). V was pared by 2 bases and J by 7 bases, with 3 bases of the junction left unmatched. CDR3 length: 13 residues. The CDR3 region is CSARPSGSGELFF. The sequenced CDR3 bases are TGCAGTGCTAGACCCAGCGGGAGCGGGGAG.